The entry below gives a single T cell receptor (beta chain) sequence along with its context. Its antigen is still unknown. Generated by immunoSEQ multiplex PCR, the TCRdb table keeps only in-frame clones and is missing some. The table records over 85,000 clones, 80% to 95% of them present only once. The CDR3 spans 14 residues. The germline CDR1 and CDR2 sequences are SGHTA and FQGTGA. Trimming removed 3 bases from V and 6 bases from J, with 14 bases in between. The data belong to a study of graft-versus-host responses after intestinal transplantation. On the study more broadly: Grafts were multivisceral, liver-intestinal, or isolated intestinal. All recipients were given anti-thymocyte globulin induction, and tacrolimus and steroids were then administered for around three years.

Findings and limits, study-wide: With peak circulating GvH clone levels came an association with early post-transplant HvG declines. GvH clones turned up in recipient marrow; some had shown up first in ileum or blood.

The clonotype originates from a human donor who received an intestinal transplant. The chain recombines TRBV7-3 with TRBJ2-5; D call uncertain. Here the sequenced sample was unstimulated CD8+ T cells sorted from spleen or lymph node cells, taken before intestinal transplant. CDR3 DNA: TGTGCCAGCAGCTTCGCCCCGGACGCGAAGACCCAGTACTTC. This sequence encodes CASSFAPDAKTQYF.